The entry below gives a single T cell receptor beta chain sequence along with its context. Antigen: not known. This record belongs to a study of shared clonotypes between healthy human individuals. General observations from the study: Clonotype sharing among donors likely depends on sequencing depth. Naive CD4 clonotypes overlapped across a handful of donors at roughly 5.1%.

The repertoire was sequenced with immunoSEQ multiplex PCR; TCRdb's copy has only in-frame clones and lacks some. The sample lists approximately 1.1 million clones, 78% occurring once. CDR1 and CDR2 (germline): MDHEN, SYDVKM. V was shortened by 3 bases and J by 5 bases, with 14 bases between the two germline ends. This CDR3 contains 14 residues. Healthy adults negative for HIV, lacking recent acute infections or vaccinations, served as donors. The clonotype was recovered from a man aged 18 to 35 in good health. Some clones in this sample may be carry-over from other donors' samples. Sequenced sample: memory CD4+ T cells from PBMCs. As to subset: CD45RA-negative fraction. The chain combines TRBV28 with TRBJ2-7, with D unresolved. This CDR3 is CASSFEAGKDEQYF. The CDR3 DNA reads as TGTGCCAGCAGTTTTGAGGCAGGAAAGGACGAGCAGTACTTC.